This TCR beta chain was profiled in a study of T cell responses to AZD1222 COVID-19 vaccine. Broader study findings: Of the AZD1222 recipients, only 5 or 6 were seropositive at baseline. In a largely white British group with more females than males, clonal diversity was possibly underestimated. Vaccination with two AZD1222 doses was followed by a rise in Spike-specific TCR breadth and depth.

V was cut by 3 bases and J by 6 bases, with 8 bases left in between. The CDR3 runs 12 residues. In germline, CDR1 is LNHDA, CDR2 SQIVND (reference sequence). Libraries were prepared by immunoSEQ multiplex PCR; TCRdb keeps only in-frame clonotypes and omits some of them. The sample lists tens of thousands of clones, more than 75% occurring once. Comments on this clone: The antigen remains unidentified.

This chain connects TRBV19 to TRBJ1-1; D gene unclear. This specimen was peripheral blood, taken 28 days after the second AZD1222 dose. This receptor was obtained from an adult who received the AZD1222 COVID-19 vaccine. This chain's CDR3 is CASSMVSAEAFF. For the CDR3, the DNA is TGTGCCAGTAGTATGGTAAGCGCTGAAGCTTTCTTT.